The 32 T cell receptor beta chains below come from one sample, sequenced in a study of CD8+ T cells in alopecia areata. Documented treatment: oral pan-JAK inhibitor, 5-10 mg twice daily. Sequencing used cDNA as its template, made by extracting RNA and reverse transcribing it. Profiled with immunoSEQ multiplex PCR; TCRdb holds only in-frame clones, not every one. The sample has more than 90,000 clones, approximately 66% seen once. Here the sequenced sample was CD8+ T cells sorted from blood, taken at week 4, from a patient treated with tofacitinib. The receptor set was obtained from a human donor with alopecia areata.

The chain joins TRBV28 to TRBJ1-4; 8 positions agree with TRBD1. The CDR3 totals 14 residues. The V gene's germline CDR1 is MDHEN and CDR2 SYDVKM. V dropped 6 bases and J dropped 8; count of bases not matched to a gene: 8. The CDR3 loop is CASSPGQAIEKLFF. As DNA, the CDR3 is TGTGCCAGCAGCCCGGGACAGGCTATCGAAAAACTGTTTTTT.

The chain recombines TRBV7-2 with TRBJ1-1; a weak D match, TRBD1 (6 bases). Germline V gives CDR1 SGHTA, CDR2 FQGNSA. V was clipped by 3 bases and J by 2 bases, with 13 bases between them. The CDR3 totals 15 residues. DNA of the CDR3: TGTGCCAGCAGCTTGGGTATACAGGGAAACACTGAAGCTTTCTTT. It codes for CASSLGIQGNTEAFF. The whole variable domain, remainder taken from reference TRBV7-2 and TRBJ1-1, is GAGVSQSPSNKVTEKGKDVELRCDPISGHTALYWYRQSLGQGLEFLIYFQGNSAPDKSGLPSDRFSAERTGGSVSTLTIQRTQQEDSAVYLCASSLGIQGNTEAFFGQGTRLTVV.

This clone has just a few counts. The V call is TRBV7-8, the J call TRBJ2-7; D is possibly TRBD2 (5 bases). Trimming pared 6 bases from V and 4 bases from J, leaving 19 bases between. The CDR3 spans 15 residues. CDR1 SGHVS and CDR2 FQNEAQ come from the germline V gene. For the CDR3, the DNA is TGTGCCAGCAGTGAGTTTGGCGGGCCCGATTACGAGCAGTACTTC. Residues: CASSEFGGPDYEQYF.

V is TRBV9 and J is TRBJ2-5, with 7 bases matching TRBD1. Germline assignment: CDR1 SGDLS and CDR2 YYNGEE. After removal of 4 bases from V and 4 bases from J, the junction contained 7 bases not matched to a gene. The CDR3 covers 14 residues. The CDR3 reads CASSNQTGRETQYF. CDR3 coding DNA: TGTGCCAGCAGCAATCAGACAGGGAGAGAGACCCAGTACTTC.

CDR3 DNA sequence: TGTGCCAGTAGTATCTCCGGGACACGCTCCTACAATGAGCAGTTCTTC. Residues: CASSISGTRSYNEQFF. The V gene is TRBV19, the J gene TRBJ2-1; tentative D call: TRBD1 (6 bases). V shed 3 bases and J shed 0 bases, with 12 bases lying between them. CDR3 length: 16 amino acids. Germline V gene lookup returns CDR1 LNHDA and CDR2 SQIVND (reference sequence).

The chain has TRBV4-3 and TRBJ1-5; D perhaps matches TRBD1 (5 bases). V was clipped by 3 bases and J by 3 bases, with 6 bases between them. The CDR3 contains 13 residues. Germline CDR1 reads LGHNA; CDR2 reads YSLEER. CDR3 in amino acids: CASSQGLNQPQHF. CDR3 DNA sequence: TGCGCCAGCAGCCAGGGACTCAATCAGCCCCAGCATTTT.

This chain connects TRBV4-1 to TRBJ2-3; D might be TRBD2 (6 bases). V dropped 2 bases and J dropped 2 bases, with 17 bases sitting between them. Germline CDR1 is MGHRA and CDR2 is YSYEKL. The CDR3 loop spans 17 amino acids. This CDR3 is CASSQKTPGTPTDTQYF. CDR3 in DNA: TGCGCCAGCAGCCAAAAGACTCCCGGGACTCCCACAGATACGCAGTATTTT.

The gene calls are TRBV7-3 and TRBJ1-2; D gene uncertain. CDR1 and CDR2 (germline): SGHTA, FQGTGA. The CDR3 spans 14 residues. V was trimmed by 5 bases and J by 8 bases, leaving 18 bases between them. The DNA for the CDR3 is TGTGCCAGCAGCCCCCACTCCGGGCTGGGGGGCTACACCTTC. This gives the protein CASSPHSGLGGYTF.

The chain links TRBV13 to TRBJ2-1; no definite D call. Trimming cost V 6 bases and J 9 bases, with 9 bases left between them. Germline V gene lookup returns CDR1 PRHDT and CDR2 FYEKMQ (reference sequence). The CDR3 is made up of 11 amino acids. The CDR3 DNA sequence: TGTGCCAGCAGATCATCCGGTGAGCAGTTCTTC. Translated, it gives CASRSSGEQFF.

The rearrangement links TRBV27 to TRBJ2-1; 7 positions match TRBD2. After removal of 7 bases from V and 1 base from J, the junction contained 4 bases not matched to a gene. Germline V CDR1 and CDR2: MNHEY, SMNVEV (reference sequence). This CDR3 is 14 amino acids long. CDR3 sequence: CASNWGGSYNEQFF. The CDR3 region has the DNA TGTGCCAGCAACTGGGGGGGGTCCTACAATGAGCAGTTCTTC.

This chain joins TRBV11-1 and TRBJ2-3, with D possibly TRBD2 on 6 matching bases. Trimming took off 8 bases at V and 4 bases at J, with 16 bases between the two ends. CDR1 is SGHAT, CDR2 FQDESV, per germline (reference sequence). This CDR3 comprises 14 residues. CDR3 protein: CASLGAGSADTQYF. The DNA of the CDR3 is TGTGCCAGCCTCGGGGCGGGATCGGCAGATACGCAGTATTTT. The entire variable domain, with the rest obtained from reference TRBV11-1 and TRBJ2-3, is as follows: EAEVAQSPRYKITEKSQAVAFWCDPISGHATLYWYRQILGQGPELLVQFQDESVVDDSQLPKDRFSAERLKGVDSTLKIQPAELGDSAMYLCASLGAGSADTQYFGPGTRLTVL.

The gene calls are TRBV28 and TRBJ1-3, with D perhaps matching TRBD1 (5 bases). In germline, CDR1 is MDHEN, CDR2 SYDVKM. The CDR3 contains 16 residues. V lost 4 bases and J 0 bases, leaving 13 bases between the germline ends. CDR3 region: CASSWGDRSSGNTIYF. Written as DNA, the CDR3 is TGTGCCAGCAGTTGGGGTGACAGAAGCTCTGGAAACACCATATATTTT.

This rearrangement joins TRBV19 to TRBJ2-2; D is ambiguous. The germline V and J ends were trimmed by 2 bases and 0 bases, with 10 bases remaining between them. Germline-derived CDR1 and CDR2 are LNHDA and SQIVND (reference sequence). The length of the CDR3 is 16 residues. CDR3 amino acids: CASSITGRANTGELFF. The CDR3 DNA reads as TGTGCCAGTAGTATAACCGGACGAGCGAACACCGGGGAGCTGTTTTTT.

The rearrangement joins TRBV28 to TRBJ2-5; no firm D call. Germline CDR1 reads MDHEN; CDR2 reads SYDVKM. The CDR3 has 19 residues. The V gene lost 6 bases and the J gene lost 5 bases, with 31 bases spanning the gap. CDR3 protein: CASRQPNFVGFPPLETQYF. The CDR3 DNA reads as TGTGCCAGCAGGCAACCCAACTTCGTAGGTTTCCCCCCCTTGGAGACCCAGTACTTC. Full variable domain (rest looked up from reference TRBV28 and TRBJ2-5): DVKVTQSSRYLVKRTGEKVFLECVQDMDHENMFWYRQDPGLGLRLIYFSYDVKMKEKGDIPEGYSVSREKKERFSLILESASTNQTSMYLCASRQPNFVGFPPLETQYFGPGTRLLVL.

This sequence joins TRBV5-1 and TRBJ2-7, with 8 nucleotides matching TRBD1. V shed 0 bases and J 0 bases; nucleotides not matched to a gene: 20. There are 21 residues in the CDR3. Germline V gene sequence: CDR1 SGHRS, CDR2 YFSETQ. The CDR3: CASSLAGGEFDFPSFSYEQYF. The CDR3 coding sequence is TGCGCCAGCAGCTTGGCAGGGGGCGAATTCGACTTCCCTTCTTTCTCCTACGAGCAGTACTTC. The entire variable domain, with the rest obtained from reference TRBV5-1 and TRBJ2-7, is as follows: KAGVTQTPRYLIKTRGQQVTLSCSPISGHRSVSWYQQTPGQGLQFLFEYFSETQRNKGNFPGRFSGRQFSNSRSEMNVSTLELGDSALYLCASSLAGGEFDFPSFSYEQYFGPGTRLTVT.

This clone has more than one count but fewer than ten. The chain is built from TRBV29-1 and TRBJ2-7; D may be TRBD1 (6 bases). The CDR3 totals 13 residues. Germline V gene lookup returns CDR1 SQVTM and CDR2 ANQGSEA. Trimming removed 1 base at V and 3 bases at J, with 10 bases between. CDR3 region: CSVEVRQDYEQYF. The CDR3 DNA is TGCAGCGTTGAAGTTCGACAGGACTACGAGCAGTACTTC.

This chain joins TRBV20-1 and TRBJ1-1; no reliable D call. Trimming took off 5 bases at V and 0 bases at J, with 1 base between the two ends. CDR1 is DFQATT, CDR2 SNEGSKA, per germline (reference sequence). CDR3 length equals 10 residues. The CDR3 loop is CSAVNTEAFF. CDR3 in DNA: TGCAGTGCTGTGAACACTGAAGCTTTCTTT.

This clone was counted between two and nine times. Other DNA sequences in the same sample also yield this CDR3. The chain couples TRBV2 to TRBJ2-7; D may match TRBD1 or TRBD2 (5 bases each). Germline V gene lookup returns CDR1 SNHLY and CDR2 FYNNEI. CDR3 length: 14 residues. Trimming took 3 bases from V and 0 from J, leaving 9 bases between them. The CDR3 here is CASSEGPLSYEQYF. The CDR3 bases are TGTGCCAGCAGTGAGGGACCGCTCTCCTACGAGCAGTACTTC. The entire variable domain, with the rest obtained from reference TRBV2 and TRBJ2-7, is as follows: EPEVTQTPSHQVTQMGQEVILRCVPISNHLYFYWYRQILGQKVEFLVSFYNNEISEKSEIFDDQFSVERPDGSNFTLKIRSTKLEDSAMYFCASSEGPLSYEQYFGPGTRLTVT.

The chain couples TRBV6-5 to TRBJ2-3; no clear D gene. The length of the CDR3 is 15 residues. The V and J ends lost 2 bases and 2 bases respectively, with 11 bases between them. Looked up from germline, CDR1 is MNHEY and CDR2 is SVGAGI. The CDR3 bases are TGTGCCAGCAGTTACGGGGTGACCGTCACAGATACGCAGTATTTT. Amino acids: CASSYGVTVTDTQYF.

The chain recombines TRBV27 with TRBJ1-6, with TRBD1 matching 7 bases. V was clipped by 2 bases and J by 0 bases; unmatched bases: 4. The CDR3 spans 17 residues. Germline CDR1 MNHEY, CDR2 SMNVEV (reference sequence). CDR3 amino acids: CASSLKGAPSYNSPLHF. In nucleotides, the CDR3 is TGTGCCAGCAGTTTAAAGGGGGCGCCCTCCTATAATTCACCCCTCCACTTT.

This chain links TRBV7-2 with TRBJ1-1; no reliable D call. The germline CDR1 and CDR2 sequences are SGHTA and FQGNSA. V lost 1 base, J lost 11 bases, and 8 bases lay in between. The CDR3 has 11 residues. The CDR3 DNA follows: TGTGCCAGCAGCTTAGTCCCCCCTGCTTTCTTT. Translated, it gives CASSLVPPAFF.

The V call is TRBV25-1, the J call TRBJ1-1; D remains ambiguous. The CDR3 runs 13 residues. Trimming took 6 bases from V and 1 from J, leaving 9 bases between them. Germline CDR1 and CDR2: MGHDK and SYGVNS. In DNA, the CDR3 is TGTGCCAGCAGGCCTAGACAGAACACTGAAGCTTTCTTT. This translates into CASRPRQNTEAFF.

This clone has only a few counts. Written as DNA, the CDR3 is TGTGCCAGCAGGCTGGGGGCCTTAGGGACCTCCTACGAGCAGTACTTC. Translating it yields CASRLGALGTSYEQYF. The chain links TRBV11-2 to TRBJ2-7, with D possibly TRBD1 on 6 matching bases. The CDR3 runs to 16 residues. V lost 6 bases, J lost 0 bases, and 18 bases lay in between. The V gene's germline CDR1 is SGHAT and CDR2 FQNNGV.

The CDR3 here is CASSSPTSGSYEQYF. In DNA, the CDR3 is TGTGCCAGCAGTTCCCCGACTAGCGGCTCCTACGAGCAGTACTTC. The rearrangement uses TRBV7-2 and TRBJ2-7; 9 bases are a match to TRBD2. There are 15 residues in the CDR3. Germline V CDR1 and CDR2: SGHTA, FQGNSA. V lost 6 bases and J lost 0; bases outside the gene matches: 6.

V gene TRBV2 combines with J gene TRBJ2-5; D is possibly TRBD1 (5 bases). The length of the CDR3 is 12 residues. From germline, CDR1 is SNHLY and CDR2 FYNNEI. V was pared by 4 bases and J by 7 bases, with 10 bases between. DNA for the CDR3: TGTGCCAGCAGTGCCCTGCAGGGGACCCAGTACTTC. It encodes CASSALQGTQYF.

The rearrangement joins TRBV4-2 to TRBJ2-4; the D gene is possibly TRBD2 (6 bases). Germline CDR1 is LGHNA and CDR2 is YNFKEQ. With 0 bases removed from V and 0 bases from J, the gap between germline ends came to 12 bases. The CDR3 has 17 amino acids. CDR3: CASSQDGRGVAKNIQYF. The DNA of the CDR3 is TGTGCCAGCAGCCAAGATGGGCGGGGAGTAGCCAAAAACATTCAGTACTTC.

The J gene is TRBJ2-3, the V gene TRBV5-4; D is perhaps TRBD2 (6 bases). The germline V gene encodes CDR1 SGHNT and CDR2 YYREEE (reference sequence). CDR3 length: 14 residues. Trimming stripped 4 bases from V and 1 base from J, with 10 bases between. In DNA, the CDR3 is TGTGCCAGCAGCCCCCCGGGGGGCACAGATACGCAGTATTTT. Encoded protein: CASSPPGGTDTQYF. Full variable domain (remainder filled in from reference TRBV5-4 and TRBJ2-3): ETGVTQSPTHLIKTRGQQVTLRCSSQSGHNTVSWYQQALGQGPQFIFQYYREEENGRGNFPPRFSGLQFPNYSSELNVNALELDDSALYLCASSPPGGTDTQYFGPGTRLTVL.

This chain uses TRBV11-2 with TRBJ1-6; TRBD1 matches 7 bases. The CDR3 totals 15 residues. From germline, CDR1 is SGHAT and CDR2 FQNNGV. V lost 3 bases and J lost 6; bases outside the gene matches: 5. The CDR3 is CASSLGDSANSPLHF. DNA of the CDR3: TGTGCCAGCAGCTTGGGGGACAGTGCTAATTCACCCCTCCACTTT.

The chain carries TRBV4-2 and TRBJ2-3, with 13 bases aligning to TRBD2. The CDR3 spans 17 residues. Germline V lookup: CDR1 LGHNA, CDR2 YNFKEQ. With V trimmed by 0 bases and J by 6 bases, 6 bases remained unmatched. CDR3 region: CASSQELAGGPGDTQYF. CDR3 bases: TGTGCCAGCAGCCAAGAACTAGCGGGGGGGCCGGGTGATACGCAGTATTTT.

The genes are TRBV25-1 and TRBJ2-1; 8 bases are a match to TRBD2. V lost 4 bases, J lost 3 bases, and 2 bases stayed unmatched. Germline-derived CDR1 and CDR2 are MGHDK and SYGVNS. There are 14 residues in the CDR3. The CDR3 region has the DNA TGTGCCAGCAGTGGCGGGAGGCTCTACAATGAGCAGTTCTTC. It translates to CASSGGRLYNEQFF. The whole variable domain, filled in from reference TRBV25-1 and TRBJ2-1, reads EADIYQTPRYLVIGTGKKITLECSQTMGHDKMYWYQQDPGMELHLIHYSYGVNSTEKGDLSSESTVSRIRTEHFPLTLESARPSHTSQYLCASSGGRLYNEQFFGPGTRLTVL.

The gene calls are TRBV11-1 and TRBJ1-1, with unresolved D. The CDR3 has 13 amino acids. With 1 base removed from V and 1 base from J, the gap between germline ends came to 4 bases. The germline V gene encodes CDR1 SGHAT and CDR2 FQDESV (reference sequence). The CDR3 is CASSLGGNTEAFF. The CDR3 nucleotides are TGTGCCAGCAGCTTAGGGGGGAACACTGAAGCTTTCTTT.

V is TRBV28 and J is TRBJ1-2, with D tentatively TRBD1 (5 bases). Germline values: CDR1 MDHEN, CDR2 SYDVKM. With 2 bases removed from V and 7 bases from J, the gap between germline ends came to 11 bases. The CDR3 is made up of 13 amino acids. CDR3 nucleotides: TGTGCCAGCAGTTTACAGGGCGCAGGTGGCTACACCTTC. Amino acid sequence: CASSLQGAGGYTF.